This T cell receptor beta chain came from a study of T cells in Graves' hyperthyroidism and ophthalmopathy. General study points: Blood also contained most expanded thyroid clonotypes above 0.001.

The source material, RNA transcripts, was used to amplify TCR beta CDR3 regions. HTBI primers drove first-round RT-PCR of the TCR CDR3. Via MiXCR, TCRdb re-called the multiplex PCR reads, giving one row per CDR3 protein. The sample lists some 560,000 distinct CDR3 sequences, 15% to 18% occurring once. When ophthalmopathy did not progress within 18 months, Graves' hyperthyroidism was considered stable. Newly diagnosed patients aged 18 to 65 had hyperthyroidism of under 2 months' duration. From approximately 9.5 ml of fresh peripheral blood, PBMCs were isolated. In its sample, this clonotype was seen many times. The antigen remains undetermined. Germline values: CDR1 SGHTA, CDR2 FQGNSA. V trimming: 5 bases; J trimming: 9 bases; junction bases outside the gene matches: 13. This CDR3 is 15 amino acids long.

The V gene is TRBV7-2, the J gene TRBJ2-1, with 7 bases identical to TRBD2. Sequencing used blood. This TCR was sampled from a woman aged 25 to 45 with Graves' hyperthyroidism. The CDR3 protein is CASSTLWVAGAEQFF. CDR3 nucleotide sequence: TGTGCCAGCAGCACGCTTTGGGTTGCGGGAGCTGAGCAGTTCTTC.